One and the same sample provided the 21 T cell receptor beta chains below, sequenced in a study of cytomegalovirus exposure and HLA in healthy donors. It was with 60 Vbeta and 13 Jbeta primers that the PCR ran. The data were produced by immunoSEQ multiplex PCR, yet TCRdb's version contains in-frame clones alone and is incomplete. The sample lists under 150,000 clones; 75% to 85% were seen once. Sequenced: PBMCs. Receptor source: a woman aged 45-65 years in good health and CMV-seropositive.

This clone came up a few times. This rearrangement joins TRBV5-6 to TRBJ1-1, with 8 positions matching TRBD1. Per germline, CDR1 SGHDT and CDR2 YYEEEE. Trimming took 5 bases from V and 3 from J; bases not matched to a gene: 3. The CDR3 has 13 residues. Written as DNA, the CDR3 is TGTGCCAGCAGTCCGGACAGGGACACTGAAGCTTTCTTT. Translated: CASSPDRDTEAFF.

This clone was picked up a small number of times. The chain joins TRBV7-9 to TRBJ1-5, with D maybe TRBD1 (6 bases). V lost 5 bases and J 7 bases, leaving 12 bases between the germline ends. The CDR3 runs to 13 residues. Germline assignment: CDR1 SEHNR and CDR2 FQNEAQ (reference sequence). CDR3 sequence (DNA): TGTGCCAGCAGCGCAGGGGAGAGGCAGCCCCAGCATTTT. Translation gives CASSAGERQPQHF.

There are a few counts of this clone. V usage is TRBV7-2 and J usage is TRBJ2-5; tentatively, D is TRBD2 (6 bases). V gave up 5 bases and J gave up 5 bases, with 15 bases separating them. Germline CDR1 SGHTA, CDR2 FQGNSA. The CDR3 is 14 residues long. Here the CDR3 DNA reads TGTGCCAGCAGCACTAGCTTCGGCGGGGAGACCCAGTACTTC. As protein: CASSTSFGGETQYF. The variable domain in full, with the rest retrieved from reference TRBV7-2 and TRBJ2-5, is GAGVSQSPSNKVTEKGKDVELRCDPISGHTALYWYRQSLGQGLEFLIYFQGNSAPDKSGLPSDRFSAERTGGSVSTLTIQRTQQEDSAVYLCASSTSFGGETQYFGPGTRLLVL.

This chain connects TRBV4-2 to TRBJ2-3; 8 bases align to TRBD2. J was trimmed by 2 bases and V by 2 bases; bases with no gene match: 12. This CDR3 is built from 18 residues. Looked up from germline, CDR1 is LGHNA and CDR2 is YNFKEQ. CDR3 nucleotide sequence: TGTGCCAGCAGCCAAAGGGTAACTAGCGGTGCCGCCACAGATACGCAGTATTTT. Translated: CASSQRVTSGAATDTQYF.

The chain combines TRBV4-1 with TRBJ1-2; TRBD1 matches 9 bases. Looked up from germline, CDR1 is MGHRA and CDR2 is YSYEKL. V lost 3 bases, J lost 6 bases, and 8 bases stayed unmatched. The CDR3 extends over 15 amino acids. The CDR3 DNA is TGCGCCAGCAGCCACGTGGGACAGGGCTTAGATGGCTACACCTTC. It yields the protein CASSHVGQGLDGYTF.

The chain is built from TRBV12-5 and TRBJ1-6; the D gene is possibly TRBD1 (5 bases). The CDR3 contains 14 residues. V lost 6 bases and J 4 bases, leaving 10 bases between the germline ends. Germline V gives CDR1 LGHNT, CDR2 FRNRAP. CDR3 loop: CASGVGGYNSPLHF. The CDR3 nucleotides are TGTGCTAGTGGGGTGGGGGGATATAATTCACCCCTCCACTTT. The full variable domain, in which reference TRBV12-5 and TRBJ1-6 provide the parts outside the CDR3, is DARVTQTPRHKVTEMGQEVTMRCQPILGHNTVFWYRQTMMQGLELLAYFRNRAPLDDSGMPKDRFSAEMPDATLATLKIQPSEPRDSAVYFCASGVGGYNSPLHFGNGTRLTVT.

The chain employs TRBV7-8 and TRBJ2-5, with 10 bases lining up with TRBD2. V was pared by 5 bases and J by 3 bases, with 12 bases of the junction left unmatched. The V gene's germline CDR1 is SGHVS and CDR2 FQNEAQ. The CDR3 length is 17 residues. The CDR3 loop reads CASSQFLAGAGKETQYF. The CDR3 DNA is TGTGCCAGCAGCCAGTTTCTAGCGGGGGCGGGAAAAGAGACCCAGTACTTC.

The chain uses TRBV10-1 and TRBJ2-5; no firm D call. V lost 4 bases to trimming and J lost 9 bases, with 18 bases between them. Germline assignment: CDR1 WNHNN and CDR2 SYGVQD (reference sequence). The length of the CDR3 is 14 residues. The CDR3 region has the DNA TGCGCCAGCAGTGTTGGGTCCCGGAGATTGGCCCAGTACTTC. It codes for CASSVGSRRLAQYF.

CDR3 DNA: TGTGCCAGCAGCTCCCCGAGGACAGGGTGGTATGGCTACACCTTC. This sequence encodes CASSSPRTGWYGYTF. This chain links TRBV27 with TRBJ1-2, with 8 bases aligning to TRBD1. CDR3 length equals 15 residues. J was trimmed by 5 bases and V by 6 bases; bases with no gene match: 11. Germline V CDR1 and CDR2: MNHEY, SMNVEV (reference sequence).

This clone was detected only a few times. V gene TRBV5-1 combines with J gene TRBJ1-1, with D unclear. Trimming pared 2 bases from V and 3 bases from J, leaving 17 bases between. CDR3 length: 16 amino acids. Germline CDR1 SGHRS, CDR2 YFSETQ. The CDR3 nucleotides are TGCGCCAGCAGCTTCTATGACACCGCTAAGTACACTGAAGCTTTCTTT. Translating it yields CASSFYDTAKYTEAFF.

The chain is built from TRBV29-1 and TRBJ1-2, with D maybe TRBD1 (5 bases). V lost 6 bases and J lost 5, with 16 bases in between. Germline assignment: CDR1 SQVTM and CDR2 ANQGSEA. The length of the CDR3 is 13 residues. CDR3 sequence reads: CSVTARGQYGYTF. CDR3 nucleotide sequence: TGCAGCGTCACGGCAAGGGGCCAGTATGGCTACACCTTC.

Comment on this clone: This CDR3 is also generated by other DNA sequences in the sample. This rearrangement joins TRBV30 to TRBJ1-2; tentative D call: TRBD1 (5 bases). Deletions cut 0 bases from V and 0 bases from J, with 5 bases between. The germline gives CDR1 GTSNPN, CDR2 SVGIG (reference sequence). The CDR3 consists of 13 residues. The CDR3 DNA reads as TGTGCCTGGAGTGTGACAGCTAACTATGGCTACACCTTC. Protein sequence: CAWSVTANYGYTF. Together with reference TRBV30 and TRBJ1-2, the CDR3 gives the full variable domain: SQTIHQWPATLVQPVGSPLSLECTVEGTSNPNLYWYRQAAGRGLQLLFYSVGIGQISSEVPQNLSASRPQDRQFILSSKKLLLSDSGFYLCAWSVTANYGYTFGSGTRLTVV.

The chain uses TRBV28 and TRBJ1-1; a possible D gene is TRBD1 (6 bases). CDR1 and CDR2 from the germline V gene are MDHEN and SYDVKM. V dropped 5 bases and J dropped 7 bases, with 14 bases sitting between them. CDR3 size: 13 residues. The CDR3 is CASSPSRGNEAFF. As DNA, the CDR3 is TGTGCCAGCAGTCCGTCCAGGGGAAATGAAGCTTTCTTT.

The chain combines TRBV4-1 with TRBJ2-5; the D gene is possibly TRBD2 (5 bases). CDR1 MGHRA and CDR2 YSYEKL come from the germline V gene. Trimming took 1 base from V and 10 from J, leaving 10 bases between them. The CDR3 is made up of 12 amino acids. CDR3 in amino acids: CASSQVSGDQYF. The CDR3 region has the DNA TGCGCCAGCAGCCAAGTATCCGGGGACCAGTACTTC.

This clone was found once. The chain joins TRBV7-8 to TRBJ1-3; 7 bases agree with TRBD1. The V gene end was trimmed by 2 bases and the J gene end by 0 bases; junction bases not matched to a gene: 10. Germline V gene data show CDR1 as SGHVS and CDR2 as FQNEAQ. The CDR3 is 18 amino acids. CDR3 in amino acids: CASSLMPGQAISGNTIYF. Written as DNA, the CDR3 is TGTGCCAGCAGCTTAATGCCAGGACAGGCAATCTCTGGAAACACCATATATTTT.

V usage is TRBV30 and J usage is TRBJ2-5; 9 bases agree with TRBD2. CDR3 length: 16 residues. CDR1 is GTSNPN, CDR2 SVGIG, per germline (reference sequence). The junction had 8 bases not matched to a gene; V was cut back by 3 bases and J by 0 bases. DNA for the CDR3: TGTGCCTGGAGCCCGGGACTAGCAATTCACCAAGAGACCCAGTACTTC. Translation: CAWSPGLAIHQETQYF.

The chain links TRBV5-1 to TRBJ2-1; no firm D call. From germline, CDR1 is SGHRS and CDR2 YFSETQ. The CDR3 loop spans 13 amino acids. V was pared by 0 bases and J by 3 bases, with 4 bases between. CDR3 nucleotide sequence: TGCGCCAGCAGCTTGGACAGCTACAATGAGCAGTTCTTC. Translated: CASSLDSYNEQFF.

The chain employs TRBV5-4 and TRBJ2-1, with D uncertain. Looked up from germline, CDR1 is SGHNT and CDR2 is YYREEE (reference sequence). There are 14 residues in the CDR3. Trimming removed 4 bases from V and 0 bases from J, with 8 bases in between. The CDR3 nucleotides are TGTGCCAGCAGCCCCTACAGCTCCTACAATGAGCAGTTCTTC. Translating gives CASSPYSSYNEQFF.

The chain couples TRBV19 to TRBJ2-1, with a weak D call TRBD2 (6 bases). The CDR3 runs to 16 residues. The V end lost 4 bases, the J end lost 8 bases, and 21 bases lay between the germline ends. Germline V CDR1 and CDR2: LNHDA, SQIVND (reference sequence). CDR3 in amino acids: CASSRGLGRADYEQFF. The CDR3 DNA reads as TGTGCCAGTAGTAGGGGACTGGGGCGGGCGGACTATGAGCAGTTCTTC.

The chain uses TRBV4-1 and TRBJ2-1, with D possibly TRBD2 on 7 matching bases. V was cut by 4 bases and J by 10 bases, with 17 bases left in between. This CDR3 has 14 residues. Germline V gene sequence: CDR1 MGHRA, CDR2 YSYEKL. As DNA, the CDR3 is TGCGCCAGCAGCCCAGCTGGGGGGGCGAGGGAGCAGTTCTTC. Residues: CASSPAGGAREQFF.

This chain links TRBV13 with TRBJ1-2, with a possible D match to TRBD1 (6 bases). Trimming took off 0 bases at V and 3 bases at J, with 20 bases between the two ends. This CDR3 spans 18 amino acids. From germline, CDR1 is PRHDT and CDR2 FYEKMQ (reference sequence). CDR3 loop: CASSLGLGEPGHDYGYTF. In DNA form, the CDR3 reads TGTGCCAGCAGCTTAGGCCTGGGGGAACCGGGACACGACTATGGCTACACCTTC.